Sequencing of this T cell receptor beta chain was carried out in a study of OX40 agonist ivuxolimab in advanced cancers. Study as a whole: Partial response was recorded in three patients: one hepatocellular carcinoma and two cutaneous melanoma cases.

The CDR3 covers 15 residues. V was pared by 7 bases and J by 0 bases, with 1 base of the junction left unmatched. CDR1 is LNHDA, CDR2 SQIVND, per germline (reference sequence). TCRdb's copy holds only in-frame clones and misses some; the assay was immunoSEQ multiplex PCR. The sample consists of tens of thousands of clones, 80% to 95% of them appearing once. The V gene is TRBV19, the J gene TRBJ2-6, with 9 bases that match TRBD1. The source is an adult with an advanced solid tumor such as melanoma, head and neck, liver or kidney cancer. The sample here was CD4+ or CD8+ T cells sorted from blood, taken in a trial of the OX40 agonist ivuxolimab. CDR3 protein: CASKGQGSGANVLTF. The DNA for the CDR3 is TGTGCCAGTAAGGGACAGGGCTCTGGGGCCAACGTCCTGACTTTC.